The next 9 T cell receptor beta chains were all read from a single sample in a study of blood T cells in healthy people across ages. Combining a sample-barcoded 5' primer with a J-beta primer mix, a second PCR ran for about 6 to 12 cycles. TCRdb passed the 5' RACE reads through MiXCR, listing each CDR3 protein once. The sample holds 920,000 or so distinct CDR3 sequences; under 45% are singletons and the top ten take approximately 20%. Specimen: blood. The source of these receptors is a woman aged 55-75 years in good health.

The table lists this clonotype with many counts. V is TRBV27 and J is TRBJ2-7; the match to TRBD1 covers 9 bases. CDR3 length: 16 residues. Germline values: CDR1 MNHEY, CDR2 SMNVEV (reference sequence). With 4 bases clipped from V and 3 bases from J, the junction kept 10 bases outside the gene matches. CDR3: CASSSSRQGVVYEQYF. The CDR3 nucleotides are TGTGCCAGCAGTTCCTCCCGACAGGGGGTCGTCTACGAGCAGTACTTC.

This rearrangement joins TRBV9 to TRBJ2-1; D is unresolved. Germline V gene sequence: CDR1 SGDLS, CDR2 YYNGEE. This CDR3 region has 14 residues. Trimming took off 1 base at V and 5 bases at J, with 10 bases between the two ends. The DNA for the CDR3 is TGTGCCAGCAGCGTATTTGGGGAAGACAATGAGCAGTTCTTC. Translating it yields CASSVFGEDNEQFF.

The chain recombines TRBV20-1 with TRBJ2-1; D is uncertain. The J call may not be correct, given that the DNA end is closer to TRBJ2-7. This CDR3 has 15 amino acids. CDR1 DFQATT and CDR2 SNEGSKA come from the germline V gene (reference sequence). CDR3: CSASVPLGSYNEQYF. CDR3 in DNA: TGCAGTGCTAGTGTCCCCTTGGGGTCCTACAATGAGCAGTACTTC.

V gene TRBV5-1 combines with J gene TRBJ2-7, with D uncertain. The J call may be mistaken, given a closer DNA end match to TRBJ2-4. The CDR3 sequence is 15 residues long. From germline, CDR1 is SGHRS and CDR2 YFSETQ. The CDR3 DNA reads as TGCGCCAGCAGCCCCCTTAAACTAGCCAAAAACATTCAGTACTTC. Its protein product is CASSPLKLAKNIQYF.

This clonotype turned up a few times. The gene calls are TRBV25-1 and TRBJ2-5; TRBD2 aligns across 7 bases. The ends lost 1 base at V and 5 bases at J; junction bases unmatched: 7. CDR3 size: 15 residues. Germline V gives CDR1 MGHDK, CDR2 SYGVNS. The CDR3 is CASSEWGGERETQYF. CDR3 DNA sequence: TGTGCCAGCAGTGAATGGGGAGGGGAGCGGGAGACCCAGTACTTC.

This clonotype was counted a few times. The rearrangement joins TRBV5-6 to TRBJ2-5; D possibly corresponds to TRBD1 (6 bases). V shed 4 bases and J shed 11 bases, with 18 bases lying between them. This CDR3 is 13 amino acids long. CDR1 is SGHDT and CDR2 is YYEEEE in the germline V gene. The CDR3 sequence is CASSLGQGHKQYF. The CDR3 nucleotides are TGTGCCAGCAGCCTTGGGCAGGGGCACAAGCAGTACTTC.

This rearrangement joins TRBV20-1 to TRBJ2-1; 11 nucleotides align to TRBD2. The CDR3 runs 15 residues. After removal of 5 bases from V and 2 bases from J, the junction contained 5 bases not matched to a gene. Germline CDR1 and CDR2: DFQATT and SNEGSKA (reference sequence). CDR3 in amino acids: CSARLAGRPYNEQFF. In DNA form, the CDR3 reads TGCAGTGCTCGACTAGCGGGGAGACCCTACAATGAGCAGTTCTTC.

There are many counts of this clonotype. The CDR3 here is CASSQEGRVGYTF. For the CDR3, the DNA is TGCGCCAGCAGCCAAGAAGGCAGAGTTGGCTACACCTTC. The chain joins TRBV4-1 to TRBJ1-2; D not certain. The V end was cut by 0 bases, the J end by 7 bases, with 9 bases between. Germline CDR1 MGHRA, CDR2 YSYEKL. The CDR3 totals 13 residues.

There are many counts of this clonotype. V usage is TRBV20-1 and J usage is TRBJ2-1; 9 bases agree with TRBD2. CDR1 is DFQATT, CDR2 SNEGSKA, per germline (reference sequence). V was clipped by 1 base and J by 8 bases; unmatched bases: 3. This CDR3 comprises 13 residues. The CDR3 reads CSARGTSDHEQFF. The CDR3 DNA reads as TGCAGTGCTAGAGGGACTAGCGACCATGAGCAGTTCTTC.